The entry below gives a single TCR beta chain sequence along with its context. Its target is not known. The sample originates from a study of radiotherapy plus CTLA-4 blockade in lung cancer. Study in general: Objective response rate was over 15%; disease control rate, 31%. Study conclusions and caveats: TCR clones originating in tumors grew in number in blood after radiotherapy plus ipilimumab. Early clone dynamics of blood T cells, plus interferon-beta, reportedly predicted response best.

Profiled with immunoSEQ multiplex PCR; TCRdb holds only in-frame clones, not every one. The profile shows over 80,000 clones, approximately 83% of them singletons. Ipilimumab-mediated CTLA-4 blockade plus focal radiation was given to patients having chemo-refractory metastatic non-small-cell lung cancer. V was pared by 2 bases and J by 9 bases, with 14 bases between. The CDR3 is 14 amino acids. CDR1 and CDR2 from the germline V gene are SGHVS and FNYEAQ. Sequences were derived from peripheral blood, sampled from a patient treated with radiotherapy plus ipilimumab. The chain combines TRBV7-6 with TRBJ2-1; maybe TRBD1 (6 bases). The clonotype was recovered from a human donor with non-small cell lung cancer who had stable disease on radiotherapy plus ipilimumab. CDR3 nucleotides: TGTGCCAGCAGCTTAAAGCAGGGGCAGGGTGAGCAGTTCTTC. It specifies CASSLKQGQGEQFF.